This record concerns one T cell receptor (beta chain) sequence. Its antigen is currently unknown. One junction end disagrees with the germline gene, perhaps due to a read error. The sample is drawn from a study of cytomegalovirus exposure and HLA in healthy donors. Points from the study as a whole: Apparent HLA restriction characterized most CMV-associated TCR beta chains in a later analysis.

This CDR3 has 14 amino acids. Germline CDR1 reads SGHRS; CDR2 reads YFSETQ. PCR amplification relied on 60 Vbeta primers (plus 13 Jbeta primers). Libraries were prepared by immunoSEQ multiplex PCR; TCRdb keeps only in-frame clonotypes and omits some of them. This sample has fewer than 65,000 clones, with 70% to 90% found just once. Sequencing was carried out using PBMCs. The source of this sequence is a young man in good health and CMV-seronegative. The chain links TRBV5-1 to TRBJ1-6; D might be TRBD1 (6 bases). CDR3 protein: CASSLDRFSSLLHF. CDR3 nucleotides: TGCGCCAGCAGCTTAGACAGGTTCAGCTCACTCCTCCACTTT.